This TCR beta chain was captured in a study of CD8+ T cells in alopecia areata. Sample treatment: oral pan-JAK inhibitor, 5-10 mg twice daily. Both peripheral blood and punch biopsies of lesional scalp skin were obtained from patients who had alopecia areata. The authors extracted RNA and reverse transcribed it into cDNA as the sequencing template. Produced via immunoSEQ multiplex PCR; TCRdb's table is partial and in-frame only. The sample lists fewer than 110,000 clones; 84% were seen once. V lost 2 bases to trimming and J lost 2 bases, with 7 bases between them. CDR3 length: 13 residues. The germline V gene has CDR1 SGHDT and CDR2 YYEEEE.

This rearrangement joins TRBV5-6 to TRBJ1-2; D not resolved. This TCR was recovered from a human donor with alopecia areata. The sequences come from CD8+ T cells sorted from blood, collected at week 24, from a patient treated with tofacitinib. The DNA for the CDR3 is TGTGCCAGCAGCTTACAAGGGAACTATGGCTACACCTTC. As protein: CASSLQGNYGYTF.